Following are 20 T cell receptor beta chains from one sample sequenced in a study of blood T cell repertoires in COVID-19. The protocol was immunoSEQ multiplex PCR, while the TCRdb copy is restricted to in-frame clones and leaves out a portion. The sample carries about 200,000 clones, just under 85% recorded once. Sequenced material: peripheral blood. These receptor sequences come from a man aged 60 to 69 with COVID-19, enrolled during active disease.

The V call is TRBV20-1, the J call TRBJ1-1, with a tentative D call TRBD1 (6 bases). The CDR3 consists of 13 residues. From germline, CDR1 is DFQATT and CDR2 SNEGSKA (reference sequence). Deletions cut 3 bases from V and 3 bases from J, with 11 bases between. CDR3: CSASAGVYTEAFF. In DNA, the CDR3 is TGCAGTGCTAGTGCAGGGGTGTACACTGAAGCTTTCTTT.

The genes are TRBV5-1 and TRBJ2-2, with D maybe TRBD2 (6 bases). This CDR3 spans 16 amino acids. V was shortened by 1 base and J by 3 bases, with 13 bases between the two germline ends. The V gene's germline CDR1 is SGHRS and CDR2 YFSETQ. In nucleotides, the CDR3 is TGCGCCAGCAGCTTGTCGCCTAGCGAGTACACCGGGGAGCTGTTTTTT. It encodes CASSLSPSEYTGELFF.

The chain uses TRBV3-1 (or the pseudogene TRBV3-2) and TRBJ1-2; TRBD1 is a possible D gene (5 bases). This CDR3 contains 15 residues. Deletions cut 3 bases from V and 2 bases from J, with 13 bases between. Germline CDR1 reads LGHDT; CDR2 reads YNNKEL (reference sequence). This CDR3 reads CASSQSREGNYGYTF. In DNA, the CDR3 is TGTGCCAGCAGCCAGAGCAGGGAGGGGAACTATGGCTACACCTTC.

J is TRBJ2-5 and V is TRBV7-2; a weak D match, TRBD1 (6 bases). From germline, CDR1 is SGHTA and CDR2 FQGNSA. V was clipped by 5 bases and J by 5 bases, with 12 bases between them. The CDR3 runs to 13 residues. The CDR3 protein is CASSTNRVETQYF. The CDR3 DNA reads as TGTGCCAGCAGCACAAACAGGGTGGAGACCCAGTACTTC.

V and J are TRBV7-9 and TRBJ1-4; 7 bases are shared with TRBD1. After removal of 4 bases from V and 2 bases from J, the junction contained 1 base not matched to a gene. The germline CDR1 and CDR2 sequences are SEHNR and FQNEAQ (reference sequence). The CDR3 has 14 amino acids. CDR3 in DNA: TGTGCCAGCAGCTCGGGACAGACTAATGAAAAACTGTTTTTT. It translates to CASSSGQTNEKLFF.

The chain carries TRBV6-5 and TRBJ1-6; TRBD1 agrees at 7 bases. The germline V gene encodes CDR1 MNHEY and CDR2 SVGAGI. This CDR3 is 14 amino acids long. V gave up 4 bases and J gave up 8 bases; unmatched junction bases: 5. The DNA for the CDR3 is TGTGCCAGCAGTTCTACAGGGGCCTATTCACCCCTCCACTTT. Amino acids: CASSSTGAYSPLHF.

The chain combines TRBV9 with TRBJ2-7, with D tentatively TRBD2 (5 bases). V lost 4 bases, J lost 5 bases, and 16 bases lay in between. This CDR3 region has 14 residues. In germline, CDR1 is SGDLS, CDR2 YYNGEE. In DNA form, the CDR3 reads TGTGCCAGCAGCCCGAGGGTAGGGATCAACGAGCAGTACTTC. It codes for CASSPRVGINEQYF.

In DNA form, the CDR3 reads TGTGCCAGCAGCTTACAGGGAGGGAATCAGCCCCAGCATTTT. Translation gives CASSLQGGNQPQHF. The chain employs TRBV7-9 and TRBJ1-5; tentatively, D is TRBD1 (5 bases). The CDR3 length is 14 residues. Germline CDR1 and CDR2: SEHNR and FQNEAQ (reference sequence). V lost 2 bases to trimming and J lost 4 bases, with 9 bases between them.

The rearrangement links TRBV11-2 to TRBJ2-5; 9 bases align to TRBD2. The CDR3 covers 13 residues. The V gene's germline CDR1 is SGHAT and CDR2 FQNNGV. Trimming cost V 6 bases and J 2 bases; bases outside gene matches: 1. CDR3 amino acids: CASRLAGQETQYF. DNA of the CDR3: TGTGCCAGCAGACTAGCGGGTCAAGAGACCCAGTACTTC.

The chain carries TRBV5-3 and TRBJ1-5; D might be TRBD1 (6 bases). TRBV5-3 is an ORF, with its function uncertain. The CDR3 has 13 amino acids. V lost 1 base and J 11 bases, leaving 13 bases between the germline ends. The CDR3 DNA reads TGTGCCAGAAGCTTGAGGGGGTGTGAGGCCCAGCATTTT. Its translation: CARSLRGCEAQHF.

The V gene is TRBV11-3, the J gene TRBJ2-3; 16 positions match TRBD2. Per the germline V gene, CDR1 is SGHNT and CDR2 is YENEEA. The CDR3 loop spans 17 amino acids. V lost 5 bases and J lost 2; bases outside the gene matches: 4. The DNA for the CDR3 is TGTGCCAGCAGCCCGGGACTAGCGGGAGGGTACACAGATACGCAGTATTTT. Its protein is CASSPGLAGGYTDTQYF.

The chain uses TRBV6-5 and TRBJ2-1, with TRBD1 matching 9 bases. The CDR3 totals 15 residues. Looked up from germline, CDR1 is MNHEY and CDR2 is SVGAGI. Unmatched junction bases numbered 10, after V lost 7 bases and J lost 6 bases. CDR3: CASIGTDRGTNEQFF. The CDR3 bases are TGTGCCAGCATAGGAACGGACAGGGGTACCAATGAGCAGTTCTTC.

The chain links TRBV5-4 to TRBJ1-1, with D possibly matching TRBD1 (6 bases). From germline, CDR1 is SGHNT and CDR2 YYREEE (reference sequence). V lost 4 bases and J lost 0, with 16 bases in between. The CDR3 is 16 amino acids. The CDR3 protein is CASSTGQSYLNTEAFF. The DNA for the CDR3 is TGTGCCAGCAGCACTGGACAGTCTTACCTGAACACTGAAGCTTTCTTT.

This clone was seen a handful of times. As DNA, the CDR3 is TGTGCCAGTAGCTCGGGACAGATCTATGGCTACACCTTC. Translation gives CASSSGQIYGYTF. This chain connects TRBV19 to TRBJ1-2; TRBD1 matches 7 bases. Germline CDR1 reads LNHDA; CDR2 reads SQIVND (reference sequence). CDR3 length: 13 amino acids. V lost 6 bases to trimming and J lost 4 bases; unmatched junction nucleotides: 5.

The rearrangement joins TRBV9 to TRBJ1-2; 8 nucleotides agree with TRBD1. Germline V gives CDR1 SGDLS, CDR2 YYNGEE. CDR3 length: 19 residues. Losses at the gene ends were 1 base for V and 0 bases for J; bases not matched to a gene: 14. CDR3 sequence: CASSVPRPQTGASNYGYTF. Written as DNA, the CDR3 is TGTGCCAGCAGCGTACCTCGACCTCAGACAGGGGCTTCTAACTATGGCTACACCTTC. Drawing the rest from reference TRBV9 and TRBJ1-2, the complete variable domain is DSGVTQTPKHLITATGQRVTLRCSPRSGDLSVYWYQQSLDQGLQFLIQYYNGEERAKGNILERFSAQQFPDLHSELNLSSLELGDSALYFCASSVPRPQTGASNYGYTFGSGTRLTVV.

The chain employs TRBV7-8 and TRBJ1-1; D may be TRBD1 (5 bases). Germline V gene sequence: CDR1 SGHVS, CDR2 FQNEAQ. Trimming took off 0 bases at V and 6 bases at J, with 8 bases between the two ends. This CDR3 has 13 residues. CDR3 in amino acids: CASSLAGGAEAFF. The CDR3 DNA reads as TGTGCCAGCAGCTTAGCGGGGGGGGCTGAAGCTTTCTTT.

CDR3 in DNA: TGTGCCTGGCAGACAGCTACAACTAATGAAAAACTGTTTTTT. It codes for CAWQTATTNEKLFF. The rearrangement joins TRBV30 to TRBJ1-4; weak D call: TRBD1 (5 bases). Germline V gene sequence: CDR1 GTSNPN, CDR2 SVGIG (reference sequence). CDR3 length: 14 residues. V dropped 5 bases and J dropped 0 bases, with 10 bases sitting between them.

This clone was recorded once. This chain links TRBV11-2 with TRBJ1-1, with D unresolved. CDR3 size: 13 residues. V shed 0 bases and J shed 8 bases, with 10 bases lying between them. Germline values: CDR1 SGHAT, CDR2 FQNNGV. This chain's CDR3 is CASSLEVPGEAFF. The DNA for the CDR3 is TGTGCCAGCAGCTTAGAAGTGCCGGGGGAAGCTTTCTTT.

The DNA for the CDR3 is TGTGCCAGCAGTAGGGGGTACAGGGCAGAGGGAGCTTTCTTT. Translating gives CASSRGYRAEGAFF. The chain combines TRBV28 with TRBJ1-1, with D perhaps TRBD1 (6 bases). Looked up from germline, CDR1 is MDHEN and CDR2 is SYDVKM. The V gene lost 5 bases and the J gene lost 10 bases, with 20 bases spanning the gap. The CDR3 has 14 residues.

The chain links TRBV5-4 to TRBJ1-1; 7 bases map to TRBD1. This CDR3 has 14 amino acids. V trimming: 7 bases; J trimming: 4 bases; junction bases outside the gene matches: 10. Germline-derived CDR1 and CDR2 are SGHNT and YYREEE (reference sequence). CDR3 sequence (DNA): TGTGCCAGCGGGTCGGACGACAGGGCCACTGAAGCTTTCTTT. Its translation: CASGSDDRATEAFF.